The T cell receptor beta chain described here comes from a study of cytomegalovirus exposure and HLA in healthy donors. As for the study in general: A prior analysis found 95 million to 140 million unique TCR beta sequences from 150 million to 200 million T cells. When 398 donors were genotyped, over 80% of them were found to fall in the Caucasian-associated ancestry cluster. The study's findings and limits: In a later analysis, HLA-associated beta chains showed higher expansion and lower generation probabilities than comparable chains. Prediction of most subjects' HLA-A and HLA-B alleles by TCR beta sequences was reportedly accurate.

The PCR used 60 Vbeta and 13 Jbeta primers. Libraries were prepared by immunoSEQ multiplex PCR; TCRdb keeps only in-frame clonotypes and omits some of them. Of some 120,000 clones listed, about four fifths are singletons. Germline V gene sequence: CDR1 MNHEY, CDR2 SMNVEV (reference sequence). The length of the CDR3 is 16 residues. J gave up 0 bases and V 1 base, and 2 bases lay outside the gene matches. In the case of this clone: The target antigen is unknown.

The chain has TRBV27 and TRBJ2-2; 7 bases are shared with TRBD2. Sequenced material: PBMCs. This TCR derives from a man in his thirties or forties in good health and CMV-seronegative. For the CDR3, the DNA is TGTGCCAGCAGTTTATTTGGGGGGGCGAACACCGGGGAGCTGTTTTTT. Translated: CASSLFGGANTGELFF.